The 20 T cell receptor beta chains in this list originate from one sample, sequenced in a study of CD8 T cells in Susac syndrome. Reverse transcription used 0.5 to 1 ug RNA and random hexamers. TCRdb used MiXCR to reprocess the immunoSEQ multiplex PCR reads, holding one entry per CDR3 protein. The sample shows some 100,000 distinct CDR3 sequences, approximately 95% of them seen only once. Sequenced sample: CD8+ T cells from PBMCs. The source is a human donor with Susac syndrome.

This chain connects TRBV6-6 to TRBJ2-7, with 10 bases that match TRBD1. The CDR3 spans 14 residues. Germline CDR1 MNHNY, CDR2 SVGAGI (reference sequence). V lost 9 bases, J lost 5 bases, and 10 bases stayed unmatched. The chain's CDR3 is CASKKTGGLDEQYF. In DNA form, the CDR3 reads TGTGCCAGTAAGAAGACAGGGGGCCTGGACGAGCAGTACTTC.

This chain joins TRBV7-8 and TRBJ2-2; D remains ambiguous. V lost 4 bases to trimming and J lost 3 bases, with 6 bases between them. The CDR3 length is 13 residues. Germline-derived CDR1 and CDR2 are SGHVS and FQNEAQ. The CDR3 region is CASSWNDTGELFF. DNA for the CDR3: TGTGCCAGCAGCTGGAATGACACCGGGGAGCTGTTTTTT.

This chain links TRBV20-1 with TRBJ1-2; TRBD1 is a possible D gene (5 bases). This CDR3 region has 10 residues. Germline V CDR1 and CDR2: DFQATT, SNEGSKA (reference sequence). DNA for the CDR3: TGCAGCCCGGGGGACTATGGCTACACCTTC. Translating it yields CSPGDYGYTF.

The rearrangement links TRBV3-1 to TRBJ2-7; D is uncertain. V was clipped by 1 base and J by 3 bases, with 7 bases between them. Germline V gene lookup returns CDR1 LGHDT and CDR2 YNNKEL (reference sequence). The length of the CDR3 is 13 residues. CDR3 sequence: CASSQGRVYEQYF. The DNA for the CDR3 is TGTGCCAGCAGCCAAGGTAGAGTCTACGAGCAGTACTTC.

The chain employs TRBV4-1 and TRBJ2-4; a possible D gene is TRBD2 (5 bases). This CDR3 comprises 13 residues. V was trimmed by 1 base and J by 11 bases, leaving 12 bases between them. CDR1 is MGHRA, CDR2 YSYEKL, per germline. The CDR3, as DNA: TGCGCCAGCAGCCAAGGGGTTAGCGCCGTTCAGTACTTC. Amino acid sequence: CASSQGVSAVQYF.

In this sample, this clonotype turned up once. The chain combines TRBV3-1 with TRBJ2-1; the D gene is possibly TRBD1 (6 bases). Germline CDR1 reads LGHDT; CDR2 reads YNNKEL (reference sequence). The CDR3 consists of 14 residues. The ends were cut back, 0 bases at V and 4 bases at J, with 7 bases in the middle. The CDR3 DNA reads TGTGCCAGCAGCCAAGAAGGGGGATACAATGAGCAGTTCTTC. It yields the protein CASSQEGGYNEQFF.

The CDR3 nucleotides are TGCGCCAGCAGCTCCGGGACAGCCCCTAGGGAGCAGTACTTC. Residues: CASSSGTAPREQYF. This chain joins TRBV5-1 and TRBJ2-7; 7 bases match TRBD1. The length of the CDR3 is 14 residues. Trimming at V came to 3 bases and at J to 7 bases, leaving 10 bases not matched to a gene. Germline V gene lookup returns CDR1 SGHRS and CDR2 YFSETQ.

The chain uses TRBV29-1 and TRBJ1-2, with 8 bases that match TRBD1. CDR1 SQVTM and CDR2 ANQGSEA come from the germline V gene. This CDR3 is 15 amino acids long. V lost 0 bases, J lost 5 bases, and 8 bases stayed unmatched. The CDR3 DNA is TGCAGCGTTGAAGACCGGGACAGGCTTTCATATGGCTACACCTTC. It yields the protein CSVEDRDRLSYGYTF.

The genes are TRBV20-1 and TRBJ1-2; 8 nucleotides agree with TRBD1. Trimming at V came to 6 bases and at J to 2 bases, leaving 2 bases not matched to a gene. The CDR3 has 12 amino acids. CDR1 DFQATT and CDR2 SNEGSKA come from the germline V gene (reference sequence). The CDR3 region has the DNA TGCAGTGCGAGACAGGGGAACTATGGCTACACCTTC. Amino acid sequence: CSARQGNYGYTF.

The chain has TRBV7-9 and TRBJ2-5; D unclear. From germline, CDR1 is SEHNR and CDR2 FQNEAQ (reference sequence). This CDR3 is built from 15 residues. Trimming left V 2 bases short and J 4 bases short, with 14 bases between. CDR3 nucleotides: TGTGCCAGCAGCTTAATGGCGACAATTGGAGAGACCCAGTACTTC. Protein sequence: CASSLMATIGETQYF.

The gene calls are TRBV7-9 and TRBJ2-1; TRBD1 matches 10 bases. Germline V lookup: CDR1 SEHNR, CDR2 FQNEAQ (reference sequence). V dropped 2 bases and J dropped 9; count of bases not matched to a gene: 7. The CDR3 contains 15 residues. The CDR3 nucleotides are TGTGCCAGCAGCTTATCACTACGACAGGGGGCTGAGCAGTTCTTC. Translation gives CASSLSLRQGAEQFF.

V usage is TRBV6-5 and J usage is TRBJ1-2, with a possible D match to TRBD1 (6 bases). V was pared by 0 bases and J by 8 bases, with 10 bases between. CDR1 is MNHEY and CDR2 is SVGAGI in the germline V gene. The length of the CDR3 is 13 residues. This chain's CDR3 is CASSYSSGEGYTF. The DNA of the CDR3 is TGTGCCAGCAGTTACTCATCAGGGGAAGGCTACACCTTC.

This chain joins TRBV20-1 and TRBJ1-6; 8 bases agree with TRBD1. Unmatched junction bases numbered 11, after V lost 3 bases and J lost 10 bases. Per germline, CDR1 DFQATT and CDR2 SNEGSKA (reference sequence). The CDR3 is 15 residues long. In nucleotides, the CDR3 is TGCAGTGCTAGCCGCGGCGGACAGGGAGACTCACCCCTCCACTTT. Translated: CSASRGGQGDSPLHF.

This chain uses TRBV20-1 with TRBJ2-3, with D possibly TRBD2 on 5 matching bases. Per germline, CDR1 DFQATT and CDR2 SNEGSKA (reference sequence). The CDR3 length is 12 residues. CDR3 residues: CTVAQSTDTQYF. The CDR3 nucleotides are TGCACGGTAGCGCAAAGCACAGATACGCAGTATTTT.

The V and J genes are TRBV6-5 and TRBJ2-1; 13 nucleotides match TRBD2. Germline-derived CDR1 and CDR2 are MNHEY and SVGAGI. The CDR3 is 14 amino acids. V dropped 8 bases and J dropped 6; count of bases not matched to a gene: 4. Here the CDR3 reads CASGLAGVPNEQFF. The CDR3 DNA is TGTGCCAGCGGACTAGCGGGAGTTCCCAATGAGCAGTTCTTC.

The rearrangement links TRBV20-1 to TRBJ2-7; the match to TRBD2 covers 9 bases. The CDR3 has 14 amino acids. Germline CDR1 reads DFQATT; CDR2 reads SNEGSKA (reference sequence). V lost 3 bases to trimming and J lost 7 bases; unmatched junction nucleotides: 10. In nucleotides, the CDR3 is TGCAGTGCTAGGATCCTAGCGGGGCCGTCGGAGCAGTACTTC. Its protein product is CSARILAGPSEQYF.

This sequence joins TRBV7-3 and TRBJ1-1; D possibly corresponds to TRBD1 (5 bases). Trimming removed 2 bases at V and 6 bases at J, with 13 bases between. The V gene's germline CDR1 is SGHTA and CDR2 FQGTGA. The CDR3 runs to 14 residues. CDR3 sequence reads: CASSLLEGRPEAFF. In DNA form, the CDR3 reads TGTGCCAGCAGCTTACTCGAGGGGAGGCCTGAAGCTTTCTTT.

The chain recombines TRBV7-9 with TRBJ1-1, with D unclear. V was cut by 7 bases and J by 2 bases, with 14 bases left in between. This CDR3 comprises 14 residues. Germline CDR1 and CDR2: SEHNR and FQNEAQ (reference sequence). The CDR3 here is CASIQAGSNTEAFF. As DNA, the CDR3 is TGTGCCAGCATCCAAGCGGGATCCAACACTGAAGCTTTCTTT.

This chain links TRBV12-3 or TRBV12-4 with TRBJ2-3, with 9 bases that match TRBD1. The trim removed 5 bases at V and 1 base at J, leaving 4 bases unmatched. The CDR3 sequence is 15 residues long. The CDR3 region is CASSPTGGGTDTQYF. As DNA, the CDR3 is TGTGCCAGCAGTCCAACAGGGGGCGGCACAGATACGCAGTATTTT.

The V and J genes are TRBV12-3 or TRBV12-4 and TRBJ2-5; weak D call: TRBD1 (5 bases). Trimming cost V 2 bases and J 6 bases, with 10 bases left between them. The CDR3 sequence is 13 residues long. The CDR3 DNA follows: TGTGCCAGCAGTTTACAGGGCGCAAAGACCCAGTACTTC. It is translated as CASSLQGAKTQYF.